The rows below give T cell receptor beta chains drawn from one sample of a study of CD8+CD57+ T cells in acquired aplastic anemia. TCRdb ran MiXCR on the reads and lists one entry per CDR3 protein. The top ten hold around three fifths of the sample, which has roughly 220,000 distinct CDR3 sequences, around three fifths seen once. Sequenced material: sorted CD4+, CD8+, or CD8+CD57+ T cells (not recorded which) from PBMCs. Receptors originate from a human donor with aplastic anemia. Both conserved end residues are part of each CDR3. D genes are given only for firm matches. The size of a clone is reported for some rows only, either as once, few or many, or as a class for expanded clones.

abundance: few; d_gene: -; j_gene: TRBJ2-7; v_gene: TRBV7-2; CDR3aa: CASSLGRVYEQYF; CDR3nt: TGTGCCAGCAGCCTCGGCAGGGTGTACGAGCAGTACTTC
abundance: -; d_gene: -; j_gene: TRBJ2-5; v_gene: TRBV24-1; CDR3aa: CATSDSPQTQYF; CDR3nt: TGTGCCACCAGTGATTCCCCTCAGACCCAGTACTTC
abundance: -; d_gene: TRBD2; j_gene: TRBJ2-1; v_gene: TRBV2; CDR3aa: CASSGTSDSSYNEQFF; CDR3nt: TGTGCCAGCAGCGGGACTAGCGACAGCTCCTACAATGAGCAGTTCTTC
abundance: many; d_gene: -; j_gene: TRBJ2-7; v_gene: TRBV6-5; CDR3aa: CASSPQIGSSYEQYF; CDR3nt: TGTGCCAGCAGCCCCCAGATCGGCAGTTCCTACGAGCAGTACTTC
abundance: -; d_gene: TRBD2; j_gene: TRBJ2-3; v_gene: TRBV7-3; CDR3aa: CASSNGRAGTDTQYF; CDR3nt: TGTGCCAGCTCCAACGGGAGGGCCGGCACAGATACGCAGTATTTT
abundance: -; d_gene: TRBD2; j_gene: TRBJ2-7; v_gene: TRBV7-2; CDR3aa: CASRLLAGVSYEQYF; CDR3nt: TGTGCCAGCAGGTTACTAGCGGGGGTCTCCTACGAGCAGTACTTC
abundance: many; d_gene: -; j_gene: TRBJ2-7; v_gene: TRBV7-9; CDR3aa: CASSHGHFYEQYF; CDR3nt: TGTGCCAGCAGCCACGGACACTTCTACGAGCAGTACTTC
abundance: few; d_gene: -; j_gene: TRBJ1-5; v_gene: TRBV7-8; CDR3aa: CASSLVRALDHQPQHF; CDR3nt: TGTGCCAGCAGCTTAGTGAGGGCCCTGGACCATCAGCCCCAGCATTTT
abundance: -; d_gene: -; j_gene: TRBJ2-5; v_gene: TRBV20-1; CDR3aa: CSALRGGPNQETQYF; CDR3nt: TGCAGTGCCCTAAGAGGGGGACCGAACCAAGAGACCCAGTACTTC
abundance: few; d_gene: -; j_gene: TRBJ1-2; v_gene: TRBV25-1; CDR3aa: CASSNTGRLTHGYTF; CDR3nt: TGTGCCAGCAGTAATACAGGGCGGCTAACACATGGCTACACCTTC
abundance: -; d_gene: -; j_gene: TRBJ1-6; v_gene: TRBV7-2; CDR3aa: CASSPTDGTNSPLHF; CDR3nt: TGTGCCAGCAGCCCCACGGACGGCACCAATTCACCCCTCCACTTT
abundance: -; d_gene: -; j_gene: TRBJ2-7; v_gene: TRBV2; CDR3aa: CASSFGERREQYF; CDR3nt: TGTGCCAGCAGCTTTGGGGAGCGGCGCGAGCAGTACTTC
abundance: -; d_gene: -; j_gene: TRBJ1-2; v_gene: TRBV20-1; CDR3aa: CSADVNRVGYTF; CDR3nt: TGCAGTGCTGACGTTAACAGGGTTGGCTACACCTTC
abundance: -; d_gene: -; j_gene: TRBJ2-1; v_gene: TRBV7-3; CDR3aa: CASSQDLGPRSYNEQFF; CDR3nt: TGCGCCAGCAGCCAAGATCTAGGCCCACGCTCCTACAATGAGCAGTTCTTC
abundance: few; d_gene: TRBD1; j_gene: TRBJ2-3; v_gene: TRBV7-3; CDR3aa: CASSLGDRGLGTQYF; CDR3nt: TGTGCCAGCAGCTTGGGGGACAGGGGGCTTGGTACGCAGTATTTT
abundance: few; d_gene: TRBD1; j_gene: TRBJ1-2; v_gene: TRBV20-1; CDR3aa: CSARVGQGDGYTF; CDR3nt: TGCAGTGCTAGAGTCGGACAGGGAGATGGCTACACCTTC
abundance: -; d_gene: -; j_gene: TRBJ1-1; v_gene: TRBV29-1; CDR3aa: CSVEDAGVWNTEAFF; CDR3nt: TGCAGCGTTGAAGATGCTGGGGTTTGGAACACTGAAGCTTTCTTT
abundance: -; d_gene: -; j_gene: TRBJ2-7; v_gene: TRBV7-2; CDR3aa: CASSLAESYEQYF; CDR3nt: TGTGCCAGCAGCTTAGCTGAGTCCTACGAGCAGTACTTC
abundance: -; d_gene: TRBD1; j_gene: TRBJ1-2; v_gene: TRBV10-3; CDR3aa: CAISELQGDGYTF; CDR3nt: TGTGCCATCAGTGAGTTACAGGGGGATGGCTACACCTTC
abundance: -; d_gene: -; j_gene: TRBJ2-3; v_gene: TRBV20-1; CDR3aa: CSARHPPAQYF; CDR3nt: TGCAGTGCTAGACACCCCCCGGCGCAGTATTTT
abundance: -; d_gene: TRBD2; j_gene: TRBJ2-7; v_gene: TRBV6-5; CDR3aa: CASSPRGLAGGPYF; CDR3nt: TGTGCCAGCAGTCCACGAGGACTAGCGGGAGGGCCATACTTC
abundance: many; d_gene: -; j_gene: TRBJ2-5; v_gene: TRBV5-1; CDR3aa: CASSLDGNQETQYF; CDR3nt: TGCGCCAGCAGCTTGGACGGGAACCAAGAGACCCAGTACTTC
abundance: -; d_gene: -; j_gene: TRBJ2-3; v_gene: TRBV24-1; CDR3aa: CATSDYPQGITDTQYF; CDR3nt: TGTGCCACCAGTGATTACCCACAGGGAATCACAGATACGCAGTATTTT
abundance: -; d_gene: -; j_gene: TRBJ2-2; v_gene: TRBV5-6; CDR3aa: CAGTSNTGELFF; CDR3nt: TGTGCCGGCACATCGAACACCGGGGAGCTGTTTTTT
abundance: -; d_gene: -; j_gene: TRBJ2-7; v_gene: TRBV7-3; CDR3aa: CASSPQTGYEQYF; CDR3nt: TGTGCCAGCAGCCCCCAGACCGGGTACGAGCAGTACTTC
abundance: -; d_gene: TRBD2; j_gene: TRBJ2-5; v_gene: TRBV5-6; CDR3aa: CASSRRASGGQETQYF; CDR3nt: TGTGCCAGCAGCCGGAGGGCTAGCGGGGGCCAAGAGACCCAGTACTTC
abundance: -; d_gene: -; j_gene: TRBJ1-1; v_gene: TRBV20-1; CDR3aa: CSARDTGNTEAFF; CDR3nt: TGCAGCGCTAGAGATACAGGGAACACTGAAGCTTTCTTT
abundance: -; d_gene: -; j_gene: TRBJ1-2; v_gene: TRBV7-2; CDR3aa: CASSLSQAWGYTF; CDR3nt: TGTGCCAGCAGCTTATCACAGGCCTGGGGCTACACCTTC
abundance: -; d_gene: TRBD1; j_gene: TRBJ1-6; v_gene: TRBV7-8; CDR3aa: CASSPRDSDNSPLHF; CDR3nt: TGTGCCAGCAGCCCCCGGGACAGCGATAATTCACCCCTCCACTTT
abundance: -; d_gene: TRBD1; j_gene: TRBJ1-2; v_gene: TRBV10-3; CDR3aa: CAIRVDRGHGYTF; CDR3nt: TGTGCCATCAGGGTGGACAGGGGACATGGCTACACCTTC
abundance: -; d_gene: -; j_gene: TRBJ1-2; v_gene: TRBV19; CDR3aa: CASSIETGYGYTF; CDR3nt: TGTGCCAGTAGTATAGAGACTGGCTATGGCTACACCTTC
abundance: once; d_gene: -; j_gene: TRBJ1-1; v_gene: TRBV19; CDR3aa: CASSIGTDYEAFF; CDR3nt: TGTGCCAGTAGTATAGGGACAGACTATGAAGCTTTCTTT
abundance: many; d_gene: TRBD1; j_gene: TRBJ2-5; v_gene: TRBV6-6; CDR3aa: CASSDTGTGETQYF; CDR3nt: TGTGCCAGCAGTGATACAGGGACAGGGGAGACCCAGTACTTC
abundance: few; d_gene: -; j_gene: TRBJ1-2; v_gene: TRBV9; CDR3aa: CASSVQDDNYGYTF; CDR3nt: TGTGCCAGCAGCGTTCAGGATGACAACTATGGCTACACCTTC
abundance: few; d_gene: -; j_gene: TRBJ2-7; v_gene: TRBV7-6; CDR3aa: CASSLKNEAHEQYF; CDR3nt: TGTGCCAGCAGCTTAAAGAACGAAGCCCACGAGCAGTACTTC
abundance: -; d_gene: -; j_gene: TRBJ1-5; v_gene: TRBV2; CDR3aa: CASIPSRASNQPQHF; CDR3nt: TGTGCCAGCATCCCTAGCAGAGCGAGCAATCAGCCCCAGCATTTT
abundance: -; d_gene: -; j_gene: TRBJ2-3; v_gene: TRBV5-1; CDR3aa: CASSLVVGTDTQYF; CDR3nt: TGCGCCAGCAGCTTGGTTGTCGGCACAGATACGCAGTATTTT
abundance: -; d_gene: -; j_gene: TRBJ2-4; v_gene: TRBV5-1; CDR3aa: CASSLGYIQYF; CDR3nt: TGCGCCAGCAGCTTAGGTTACATTCAGTACTTC
abundance: few; d_gene: -; j_gene: TRBJ2-7; v_gene: TRBV7-9; CDR3aa: CASSSTHGQYF; CDR3nt: TGTGCCAGCAGTTCTACCCACGGACAGTACTTC
abundance: -; d_gene: -; j_gene: TRBJ2-2; v_gene: TRBV6-5; CDR3aa: CAEGRTGELFF; CDR3nt: TGTGCTGAGGGACGGACCGGGGAGCTGTTTTTT
abundance: -; d_gene: -; j_gene: TRBJ1-4; v_gene: TRBV29-1; CDR3aa: CSVGINEKLFF; CDR3nt: TGCAGCGTTGGAATTAATGAAAAACTGTTTTTT
abundance: many; d_gene: TRBD1; j_gene: TRBJ2-3; v_gene: TRBV5-1; CDR3aa: CASSLSTTGQGFTDTQYF; CDR3nt: TGCGCCAGCAGCTTGAGTACCACGGGACAGGGATTCACAGATACGCAGTATTTT
abundance: -; d_gene: -; j_gene: TRBJ1-5; v_gene: TRBV3-1; CDR3aa: CASSQDRRGHQPQHF; CDR3nt: TGTGCCAGCAGCCAAGATCGACGGGGCCATCAGCCCCAGCATTTT
abundance: once; d_gene: -; j_gene: TRBJ1-2; v_gene: TRBV7-9; CDR3aa: CASRGWGNGYTF; CDR3nt: TGTGCCAGCAGAGGGTGGGGGAATGGCTACACCTTC
abundance: -; d_gene: -; j_gene: TRBJ1-6; v_gene: TRBV7-2; CDR3aa: CASSQGLYNSPLHF; CDR3nt: TGTGCCAGCAGCCAAGGACTGTATAATTCACCCCTCCACTTT
abundance: once; d_gene: -; j_gene: TRBJ2-6; v_gene: TRBV7-9; CDR3aa: CASSEQIATYSGANVLTF; CDR3nt: TGTGCCAGCAGCGAACAAATAGCTACGTACTCTGGGGCCAACGTCCTGACTTTC
abundance: -; d_gene: TRBD2; j_gene: TRBJ2-7; v_gene: TRBV20-1; CDR3aa: CSAPGLAEKNYEQYF; CDR3nt: TGCAGTGCTCCTGGACTAGCGGAGAAAAACTACGAGCAGTACTTC
abundance: -; d_gene: TRBD1; j_gene: TRBJ1-2; v_gene: TRBV7-9; CDR3aa: CASRDDRAPPSGYTF; CDR3nt: TGTGCCAGCAGAGACGACAGGGCCCCTCCTTCTGGCTACACCTTC
abundance: few; d_gene: TRBD1; j_gene: TRBJ2-7; v_gene: TRBV7-6; CDR3aa: CASSLGIGQGASYEQYF; CDR3nt: TGTGCCAGCAGCTTAGGGATTGGACAGGGGGCCTCCTACGAGCAGTACTTC
abundance: -; d_gene: -; j_gene: TRBJ2-5; v_gene: TRBV11-2; CDR3aa: CASSLFAGNQETQYF; CDR3nt: TGTGCCAGCAGCTTATTTGCGGGGAACCAAGAGACCCAGTACTTC
abundance: -; d_gene: TRBD2; j_gene: TRBJ2-1; v_gene: TRBV9; CDR3aa: CASSTTSGSRNEQFF; CDR3nt: TGTGCCAGCAGCACTACTAGCGGGAGTAGGAATGAGCAGTTCTTC
abundance: -; d_gene: -; j_gene: TRBJ2-3; v_gene: TRBV6-5; CDR3aa: CASSYRGSTDTQYF; CDR3nt: TGTGCCAGCAGTTACCGAGGGAGCACAGATACGCAGTATTTT
abundance: -; d_gene: -; j_gene: TRBJ2-7; v_gene: TRBV7-9; CDR3aa: CASSIQGPYEQYF; CDR3nt: TGTGCCAGCAGTATCCAGGGGCCCTACGAGCAGTACTTC
abundance: -; d_gene: TRBD1; j_gene: TRBJ1-2; v_gene: TRBV19; CDR3aa: CASSRQGDYGYTF; CDR3nt: TGTGCCAGTAGTCGCCAGGGGGACTATGGCTACACCTTC
abundance: many; d_gene: -; j_gene: TRBJ2-3; v_gene: TRBV2; CDR3aa: CASNGGGAGVKVYF; CDR3nt: TGTGCCAGCAATGGTGGGGGGGCGGGGGTAAAGGTGTATTTT
abundance: -; d_gene: TRBD1; j_gene: TRBJ2-7; v_gene: TRBV7-8; CDR3aa: CASSLDVQGAHEQYF; CDR3nt: TGTGCCAGCAGCTTAGATGTCCAGGGGGCCCACGAGCAGTACTTC
abundance: -; d_gene: -; j_gene: TRBJ2-7; v_gene: TRBV9; CDR3aa: CASSVAPAYSYEQYF; CDR3nt: TGTGCCAGCAGCGTAGCGCCAGCCTACTCCTACGAGCAGTACTTC
abundance: -; d_gene: -; j_gene: TRBJ1-4; v_gene: TRBV20-1; CDR3aa: CSAREQGRTNEKLFF; CDR3nt: TGCAGTGCTAGAGAACAGGGACGGACTAATGAAAAACTGTTTTTT
abundance: many; d_gene: -; j_gene: TRBJ1-4; v_gene: TRBV6-6; CDR3aa: CASSYGAGLATNEKLFF; CDR3nt: TGTGCCAGCAGTTACGGGGCGGGTCTTGCAACTAATGAAAAACTGTTTTTT
abundance: -; d_gene: TRBD2; j_gene: TRBJ2-2; v_gene: TRBV25-1; CDR3aa: CASAPTSGITGELFF; CDR3nt: TGTGCCAGCGCACCAACTAGCGGGATCACCGGGGAGCTGTTTTTT